The next 32 T cell receptor beta chains were all read from a single sample in a study of molecular identifiers for immune sequencing clone quantification. TCRdb reprocessed the PCR reads via MiXCR and lists one record per CDR3 protein. This sample has over 600,000 distinct CDR3 sequences, with about 20% found just once. Material for sequencing was naive CD8+ T cells from blood, with Jurkat cell RNA spiked in. Subset: FACS-sorted CD8+CD4-CCR7+CD45RA+ naive T cells. Source of these receptors: a human donor in good health. Some libraries in this study had Jurkat cell RNA spiked in.

V gene TRBV2 combines with J gene TRBJ2-3; a weak D match, TRBD1 (6 bases). V lost 4 bases, J lost 4 bases, and 12 bases lay in between. The germline V gene encodes CDR1 SNHLY and CDR2 FYNNEI. The CDR3 has 14 residues. DNA of the CDR3: TGTGCCAGCAGTGGCATAGGGGGACCAGATACGCAGTATTTT. Its translation: CASSGIGGPDTQYF. The whole variable domain, filled in from reference TRBV2 and TRBJ2-3, reads EPEVTQTPSHQVTQMGQEVILRCVPISNHLYFYWYRQILGQKVEFLVSFYNNEISEKSEIFDDQFSVERPDGSNFTLKIRSTKLEDSAMYFCASSGIGGPDTQYFGPGTRLTVL.

This clonotype was detected ten times or more. The chain is built from TRBV23-1 and TRBJ1-4; unclear D gene. TRBV23-1 is an ORF, and what it does is uncertain. The ends were cut back, 6 bases at V and 5 bases at J, with 16 bases in the middle. The CDR3 spans 15 residues. The CDR3 nucleotides are TGCGCCAGCAGAAGAGGGTCAAGGGAAAATGAAAAACTGTTTTTT. It encodes CASRRGSRENEKLFF.

The chain uses TRBV3-1 and TRBJ1-1; 9 positions match TRBD1. Trimming removed 4 bases from V and 5 bases from J; junction bases left unmatched: 8. The CDR3 sequence is 15 residues long. Per the germline V gene, CDR1 is LGHDT and CDR2 is YNNKEL (reference sequence). For the CDR3, the DNA is TGTGCCAGCAGCCTACAATCTGACAGGGGGACTGAAGCTTTCTTT. Amino acid sequence: CASSLQSDRGTEAFF.

Comments on this clonotype: This is likely a read error, given that the CDR3 carries no conserved phenylalanine or tryptophan at its end. The J gene is TRBJ2-7, the V gene TRBV7-6, with 11 bases fitting TRBD1. This CDR3 region has 14 residues. The V gene's germline CDR1 is SGHVS and CDR2 FNYEAQ. J gave up 4 bases and V 5 bases, and 4 bases lay outside the gene matches. This CDR3 is CASSPGQGGYEQYL. DNA for the CDR3: TGTGCCAGCAGCCCGGGACAGGGGGGGTACGAGCAGTACCTC.

This clonotype appeared many times. J is TRBJ1-3 and V is TRBV4-3; a possible D gene is TRBD1 (6 bases). From germline, CDR1 is LGHNA and CDR2 YSLEER. V lost 5 bases, J lost 1 base, and 15 bases lay in between. The CDR3 runs 16 residues. The CDR3 bases are TGCGCCAGCAGCTCGTCGATAGGACAGTCTGGAAACACCATATATTTT. This translates into CASSSSIGQSGNTIYF.

This clonotype was detected ten times or more. The CDR3 DNA is TGTGCCAGCAGCCCTATTTCCTTTAGCGGGAGTTCAGATACGCAGTATTTT. It specifies CASSPISFSGSSDTQYF. V and J are TRBV7-3 and TRBJ2-3, with 9 bases lining up with TRBD2. The V and J ends lost 5 bases and 4 bases, in that order; junction bases with no gene match: 13. This CDR3 has 17 amino acids. CDR1 and CDR2 (germline): SGHTA, FQGTGA.

For this clonotype: A much larger clonotype is one base distant, so this may be a read error. The J gene is TRBJ2-7, the V gene TRBV2; 9 bases are shared with TRBD2. The V and J ends lost 7 bases and 4 bases, in that order; junction bases with no gene match: 20. CDR1 SNHLY and CDR2 FYNNEI come from the germline V gene. The CDR3 is made up of 18 amino acids. CDR3 protein: CASNSGAQHGTSSYEQYF. CDR3 in DNA: TGTGCCAGCAATTCCGGGGCCCAACACGGGACTAGCAGTTACGAGCAGTACTTC.

In the case of this clonotype: One base away lies a much larger clone, so this may be a sequencing read error. V and J are TRBV27 and TRBJ2-6, with 7 nucleotides matching TRBD2. The CDR3 contains 16 residues. From germline, CDR1 is MNHEY and CDR2 SMNVEV (reference sequence). The CDR3 DNA sequence: TGTGCCAGCAGTTTAGCGGGAGCCTCTGGGGCCAACGTCCAGACTTTC. Amino acid sequence: CASSLAGASGANVQTF.

The chain uses TRBV4-2 and TRBJ2-7, with D possibly being TRBD1 or TRBD2 (5 bases each). This CDR3 comprises 16 residues. Per the germline V gene, CDR1 is LGHNA and CDR2 is YNFKEQ. V lost 1 base and J lost 2, with 15 bases in between. The CDR3 region has the DNA TGTGCCAGCAGCCAAGTTTTGGGGGAGTTAACCTACGAGCAGTACTTC. This encodes CASSQVLGELTYEQYF.

This clonotype appeared a few times. CDR3 in amino acids: CSARIPSGSNNEQFF. CDR3 coding DNA: TGCAGTGCTAGAATCCCTAGCGGGAGTAACAATGAGCAGTTCTTC. The chain uses TRBV20-1 and TRBJ2-1; 10 bases fit TRBD2. J was trimmed by 5 bases and V by 2 bases; bases with no gene match: 6. The CDR3 is made up of 15 amino acids. Per the germline V gene, CDR1 is DFQATT and CDR2 is SNEGSKA (reference sequence).

This clonotype was picked up many times. This rearrangement joins TRBV12-3 or TRBV12-4 to TRBJ1-1; D gene uncertain. The ends were cut back, 5 bases at V and 10 bases at J, with 11 bases in the middle. The CDR3 covers 11 residues. DNA for the CDR3: TGTGCCAGCAGTGCGACATTCGGAGCTTTCTTT. It specifies CASSATFGAFF.

This clonotype was picked up a small number of times. The chain has TRBV6-5 and TRBJ2-3; 7 bases match TRBD2. Germline values: CDR1 MNHEY, CDR2 SVGAGI. V gave up 2 bases and J gave up 2 bases; unmatched junction bases: 13. This CDR3 has 18 residues. The CDR3 region is CASSYSYSGGGNTDTQYF. The CDR3 nucleotides read TGTGCCAGCAGTTACAGTTACAGTGGCGGGGGAAACACAGATACGCAGTATTTT.

This clonotype was counted only a few times. The chain combines TRBV12-3 or TRBV12-4 with TRBJ1-4; D is undetermined. CDR3 size: 14 residues. Trimming stripped 5 bases from V and 4 bases from J, with 11 bases between. DNA for the CDR3: TGTGCCAGCAGTGTGAAGTCTTTTAATGAAAAACTGTTTTTT. It is translated as CASSVKSFNEKLFF.

This clonotype appeared a few times. This may be a read error, as it is one base from a much larger clone. The chain has TRBV6-1 and TRBJ1-5; a weak D match, TRBD1 (6 bases). The CDR3 length is 18 residues. V was pared by 2 bases and J by 9 bases, with 26 bases between. Germline assignment: CDR1 MNHNS and CDR2 SASEGT. The CDR3 loop reads CASSESGFRTGSRRPQHF. DNA for the CDR3: TGTGCCAGCAGTGAAAGTGGCTTTCGAACAGGGAGTCGTCGGCCCCAGCATTTT.

This clonotype was detected ten times or more. The CDR3 coding sequence is TGTGCCAGCAGATCGACAATACTCGCACGAGAGACCCAGTACTTC. Protein sequence: CASRSTILARETQYF. The rearrangement uses TRBV6-6 and TRBJ2-5; no firm D call. This CDR3 has 15 residues. Per the germline V gene, CDR1 is MNHNY and CDR2 is SVGAGI (reference sequence). V shed 6 bases and J shed 4 bases, with 18 bases lying between them.

With respect to this clonotype: This may be a read error, as it is one base from a much larger clone. The chain links TRBV9 to TRBJ1-4; 7 positions match TRBD1. Germline V gives CDR1 SGDLS, CDR2 YYNGEE. The V and J ends lost 4 bases and 5 bases, in that order; junction bases with no gene match: 5. This CDR3 has 14 amino acids. Written as DNA, the CDR3 is TGTGCCAGCAGCACCGACAGGGTAAATGAAAAACTGTTTTTT. It translates to CASSTDRVNEKLFF.

The chain joins TRBV20-1 to TRBJ2-3, with 8 bases lining up with TRBD2. The length of the CDR3 is 15 residues. Germline V gives CDR1 DFQATT, CDR2 SNEGSKA (reference sequence). J lost 5 bases, V lost 0 bases, and 7 bases had no gene match. CDR3 sequence (DNA): TGCAGTGCTAGAGAGAGCGGGAGATATGGAGATACGCAGTATTTT. As protein: CSARESGRYGDTQYF.

For the CDR3, the DNA is TGTGCCAGTAGTATGGGAGGACAGGCAGAGACCCAGTACTTC. Protein sequence: CASSMGGQAETQYF. The chain employs TRBV19 and TRBJ2-5; tentative D call: TRBD1 (7 bases). Per the germline V gene, CDR1 is LNHDA and CDR2 is SQIVND (reference sequence). The V and J ends lost 3 bases and 4 bases respectively, with 12 bases between them. This CDR3 has 14 amino acids. Variable domain in full (rest from reference TRBV19 and TRBJ2-5): DGGITQSPKYLFRKEGQNVTLSCEQNLNHDAMYWYRQDPGQGLRLIYYSQIVNDFQKGDIAEGYSVSREKKESFPLTVTSAQKNPTAFYLCASSMGGQAETQYFGPGTRLLVL.

This clonotype has at least ten counts. The chain is built from TRBV6-1 and TRBJ2-7; a possible D gene is TRBD1 (5 bases). The CDR3 loop spans 13 amino acids. With 7 bases removed from V and 0 bases from J, the gap between germline ends came to 10 bases. Germline V gene lookup returns CDR1 MNHNS and CDR2 SASEGT. DNA of the CDR3: TGTGCCAGCATACAGGCCAGCTCCTACGAGCAGTACTTC. Protein product: CASIQASSYEQYF.

This clonotype was seen ten or more times. The rearrangement joins TRBV6-2 or TRBV6-3 to TRBJ1-1; D not certain. The CDR3 has 12 amino acids. Germline V gene sequence: CDR1 MNHEY, CDR2 SVGEGT. Between the trimmed V and J ends, which lost 6 bases and 4 bases, there was a span of 9 bases. For the CDR3, the DNA is TGTGCCAGCAGCATCGCGGTCACTGAAGCTTTCTTT. This codes for CASSIAVTEAFF.

For this clonotype: A much larger clone lies a single base off, so this may be a read error. V usage is TRBV6-5 and J usage is TRBJ2-1; D could derive from TRBD1 or TRBD2 (5 bases each). The germline gives CDR1 MNHEY, CDR2 SVGAGI. V was pared by 9 bases and J by 5 bases, with 23 bases between. The CDR3 sequence is 16 residues long. For the CDR3, the DNA is TGTGCCAGTAACCAATTGGGGGAGACAGAAAACAATGAGCAGTTCTTC. This codes for CASNQLGETENNEQFF.

The rearrangement links TRBV6-1 to TRBJ1-1; D is undetermined. CDR3 length equals 13 residues. Germline loops: CDR1 MNHNS, CDR2 SASEGT. Trimming shortened V by 1 base and J by 12 bases, and 15 bases separated the two germline ends. In DNA, the CDR3 is TGTGCCAGCAGTGAAGGTGGGGTCCTGGCAACTTTCTTT. Amino acid sequence: CASSEGGVLATFF.

The chain joins TRBV19 to TRBJ2-1; 7 positions match TRBD2. V gave up 1 base and J gave up 9 bases; unmatched junction bases: 6. Germline CDR1 is LNHDA and CDR2 is SQIVND (reference sequence). The CDR3 extends over 14 amino acids. The CDR3 here is CASSIGLAYGEQFF. CDR3 in DNA: TGTGCCAGTAGTATAGGACTAGCCTATGGTGAGCAGTTCTTC.

There are many counts of this clonotype. The CDR3 bases are TGTGCCATCAAATCGACAGGTCCCCAGTCTGAGCAGTACTTC. It translates to CAIKSTGPQSEQYF. The chain uses TRBV10-3 and TRBJ2-7, with D possibly matching TRBD1 (6 bases). The CDR3 extends over 14 amino acids. With 7 bases removed from V and 7 bases from J, the gap between germline ends came to 20 bases. The germline V gene has CDR1 ENHRY and CDR2 SYGVKD.

About this clonotype itself: A single base separates this from a much larger clone, so it may be a read error. This chain joins TRBV14 and TRBJ1-1; tentatively, D is TRBD1 (5 bases). This CDR3 contains 16 residues. Germline CDR1 is SGHDN and CDR2 is FVKESK. The V gene lost 4 bases and the J gene lost 3 bases, with 18 bases spanning the gap. The CDR3 DNA is TGTGCCAGCAGCCCTCGGGTGGGGCAGGTCGACACTGAAGCTTTCTTT. This encodes CASSPRVGQVDTEAFF.

The chain carries TRBV10-3 and TRBJ2-7; TRBD1 might be the D (5 bases). Trimming shortened V by 7 bases and J by 8 bases, and 15 bases separated the two germline ends. The CDR3 totals 12 residues. Germline CDR1 is ENHRY and CDR2 is SYGVKD. CDR3 sequence reads: CAINQGPDKQYF. The CDR3 DNA reads TGTGCCATCAACCAGGGTCCAGACAAGCAGTACTTC.

This clonotype was seen a handful of times. J is TRBJ2-3 and V is TRBV5-1, with D possibly being TRBD2 (7 bases). Germline values: CDR1 SGHRS, CDR2 YFSETQ. The CDR3 spans 18 residues. V dropped 0 bases and J dropped 2 bases, with 19 bases sitting between them. CDR3 sequence reads: CASSLAVVAGAITDTQYF. CDR3 in DNA: TGCGCCAGCAGCTTGGCTGTCGTGGCGGGGGCGATCACAGATACGCAGTATTTT.

This clonotype was seen more than once but under ten times. The chain combines TRBV30 with TRBJ2-1; D is unresolved. Trimming left V 1 base short and J 0 bases short, with 7 bases between. The CDR3 is made up of 14 amino acids. CDR1 and CDR2 (germline): GTSNPN, SVGIG (reference sequence). The CDR3 loop is CAWSEFVSYNEQFF. The CDR3 DNA is TGTGCCTGGAGTGAGTTTGTCTCCTACAATGAGCAGTTCTTC.

The genes are TRBV20-1 and TRBJ2-5, with 10 nucleotides matching TRBD2. The J segment lost 5 bases and the V segment lost 0 bases, leaving 6 bases of the junction unmatched. This CDR3 is 15 amino acids long. Looked up from germline, CDR1 is DFQATT and CDR2 is SNEGSKA (reference sequence). Here the CDR3 reads CSARDTSGVGETQYF. In DNA form, the CDR3 reads TGCAGTGCTAGAGACACTAGCGGGGTAGGGGAGACCCAGTACTTC.

The sample holds many counts of this clonotype. The V call is TRBV30, the J call TRBJ2-7; D remains ambiguous. The V end lost 2 bases, the J end lost 3 bases, and 14 bases lay between the germline ends. The CDR3 is 14 amino acids. The V gene's germline CDR1 is GTSNPN and CDR2 SVGIG (reference sequence). The CDR3 sequence: CAWSPTALRYEQYF. The CDR3 region has the DNA TGTGCCTGGAGTCCTACAGCCCTCCGCTACGAGCAGTACTTC.

V gene TRBV3-1 combines with J gene TRBJ2-2; 10 bases fit TRBD1. Trimming cost V 0 bases and J 2 bases; bases outside gene matches: 6. In germline, CDR1 is LGHDT, CDR2 YNNKEL (reference sequence). The CDR3 sequence is 18 residues long. The CDR3 loop reads CASSQDKGQGTNTGELFF. CDR3 DNA: TGTGCCAGCAGCCAAGATAAGGGACAGGGGACTAACACCGGGGAGCTGTTTTTT.

In the case of this clonotype: The conserved phenylalanine or tryptophan normally closing the CDR3 is absent here, so this likely arose from a read error. DNA for the CDR3: TGCGCCAGCAGCTTGATCTCGGGAGGGCCGGATGAGCAGTTCCTC. This encodes CASSLISGGPDEQFL. This chain connects TRBV5-1 to TRBJ2-1; TRBD2 matches 8 bases. Germline CDR1 SGHRS, CDR2 YFSETQ. The CDR3 totals 15 residues. V shed 1 base, J shed 8 bases, and the junction held 8 bases outside the gene matches.